The 27 T cell receptor beta chains presented below share a single source sample, sequenced in a study of CD8 T cells in ankylosing spondylitis. Study-level points and caveats: What seemed typical of ankylosing spondylitis blood was a TCR beta motif built from several highly homologous variants.

What these receptors recognize is not known. In TCRdb, the 5' RACE reads were re-called with MiXCR into one record per CDR3 protein. The table includes fewer than 500,000 distinct CDR3 sequences, about 25% detected once. Sequences were obtained from blood, either unsorted or a sorted T cell fraction (not recorded which). These receptors were taken from a male donor with ankylosing spondylitis.

The chain's CDR3 is CSARGLQETQYF. The CDR3 DNA follows: TGCAGTGCTAGAGGATTGCAAGAGACCCAGTACTTC. The V gene is TRBV20-1, the J gene TRBJ2-5; D not resolved. CDR3 size: 12 residues. The germline gives CDR1 DFQATT, CDR2 SNEGSKA (reference sequence). The V gene lost 1 base and the J gene lost 2 bases, with 5 bases spanning the gap.

The genes are TRBV4-2 and TRBJ2-1; 10 bases fit TRBD2. V trimming: 1 base; J trimming: 4 bases; junction bases outside the gene matches: 4. The germline gives CDR1 LGHNA, CDR2 YNFKEQ. The CDR3 consists of 16 residues. The CDR3 DNA reads as TGTGCCAGCAGCCAAGGTACGGGACTAGCGTACAATGAGCAGTTCTTC. Protein: CASSQGTGLAYNEQFF.

The rearrangement joins TRBV5-1 to TRBJ2-1; D unclear. Trimming cost V 4 bases and J 5 bases, with 22 bases left between them. CDR3 size: 17 residues. Germline assignment: CDR1 SGHRS and CDR2 YFSETQ. The CDR3: CASSDLDKLLANNEQFF. The CDR3, as DNA: TGCGCCAGCAGCGACCTTGATAAACTTTTAGCAAACAATGAGCAGTTCTTC.

This clonotype turned up a few times. The chain couples TRBV10-3 to TRBJ1-1; D unresolved. Germline V gene lookup returns CDR1 ENHRY and CDR2 SYGVKD. The CDR3 spans 13 residues. V gave up 2 bases and J gave up 7 bases, with 11 bases separating them. The DNA for the CDR3 is TGTGCCATCAGTGAGCGGAACAGAGATGAAGCTTTCTTT. Amino acids: CAISERNRDEAFF.

This clonotype was detected ten times or more. The rearrangement links TRBV29-1 to TRBJ1-6; 9 bases agree with TRBD1. Looked up from germline, CDR1 is SQVTM and CDR2 is ANQGSEA. V lost 5 bases and J lost 9; bases outside the gene matches: 8. The CDR3 is 14 amino acids. CDR3 protein: CSVSRDREGSPLHF. DNA of the CDR3: TGCAGCGTTTCCCGGGACAGGGAAGGTTCACCCCTCCACTTT.

The V call is TRBV7-2, the J call TRBJ2-5; D unclear. Trimming removed 3 bases at V and 0 bases at J, with 5 bases between. This CDR3 region has 13 residues. Germline CDR1 is SGHTA and CDR2 is FQGNSA. CDR3 amino acids: CASSLIYQETQYF. The CDR3 DNA reads as TGTGCCAGCAGCTTGATCTACCAAGAGACCCAGTACTTC.

This clonotype was detected many times. This chain links TRBV29-1 with TRBJ1-1, with TRBD1 as a possible D gene (5 bases). Deletions cut 7 bases from V and 3 bases from J, with 15 bases between. Germline-derived CDR1 and CDR2 are SQVTM and ANQGSEA. CDR3 size: 13 residues. The CDR3 region has the DNA TGCAGCGCTTCGACATCGGGGGACACTGAAGCTTTCTTT. Encoded protein: CSASTSGDTEAFF.

This clonotype was seen only a few times. This chain uses TRBV12-3 or TRBV12-4 with TRBJ2-1; TRBD1 or TRBD2 may be the D gene (5 bases each). The CDR3 contains 14 residues. The V gene lost 8 bases and the J gene lost 3 bases, with 14 bases spanning the gap. CDR3 in DNA: TGTGCCAGCCTGCTAGGGGCGGGCTACAATGAGCAGTTCTTC. Translation gives CASLLGAGYNEQFF.

This chain links TRBV5-1 with TRBJ1-1, with D hard to call. Trimming shortened V by 5 bases and J by 4 bases, and 15 bases separated the two germline ends. Germline V lookup: CDR1 SGHRS, CDR2 YFSETQ. This CDR3 region has 14 residues. The CDR3: CASSSDPSGTEAFF. The CDR3 DNA sequence: TGCGCCAGCAGTTCGGACCCATCGGGCACTGAAGCTTTCTTT.

V and J are TRBV5-1 and TRBJ2-7; tentatively, D is TRBD1 (5 bases). The germline CDR1 and CDR2 sequences are SGHRS and YFSETQ. The V end was cut by 4 bases, the J end by 3 bases, with 14 bases between. This CDR3 is built from 14 residues. Here the CDR3 reads CASSPDNPDYEQYF. CDR3 bases: TGCGCCAGCAGCCCGGACAATCCCGACTACGAGCAGTACTTC.

Turning to this clonotype: Sequence at one end of the junction differs from germline and may be a read error. The rearrangement joins TRBV3-1 to TRBJ1-2; D is unclear. This CDR3 is built from 14 residues. Germline V CDR1 and CDR2: LGHDT, YNNKEL (reference sequence). This CDR3 reads CASSQGNKQYERNF. CDR3 DNA sequence: TGTGCCAGCAGCCAAGGAAATAAACAGTACGAGCGTAACTTC. The full variable domain, rest sourced from reference TRBV3-1 and TRBJ1-2, is DTAVSQTPKYLVTQMGNDKSIKCEQNLGHDTMYWYKQDSKKFLKIMFSYNNKELIINETVPNRFSPKSPDKAHLNLHINSLELGDSAVYFCASSQGNKQYERNFGSGTRLTVV.

This clonotype has more than one count but fewer than ten. The chain is built from TRBV29-1 and TRBJ2-1; 9 positions match TRBD2. J gave up 4 bases and V 5 bases, and 12 bases lay outside the gene matches. Germline CDR1 is SQVTM and CDR2 is ANQGSEA. The CDR3 loop spans 16 amino acids. The CDR3 bases are TGCAGCGTTCCGCCCTCGACTAGCGGATTTTACAATGAGCAGTTCTTC. Protein product: CSVPPSTSGFYNEQFF.

Note on this clonotype: One junction end does not reproduce the germline sequence, and a read error may be involved. V is TRBV20-1 and J is TRBJ2-2, with 10 nucleotides matching TRBD2. The CDR3 extends over 16 amino acids. In germline, CDR1 is DFQATT, CDR2 SNEGSKA (reference sequence). CDR3 in DNA: TGCAGTGCCAGAGTTCCTAGCGGGAGAAGGACCGGGGAGCTGTTTTTT. Its protein product is CSARVPSGRRTGELFF.

CDR3 sequence (DNA): TGCGCCAGCAGCCAACCTGGTACCTCTGGAAACACCATATATTTT. Protein product: CASSQPGTSGNTIYF. The chain combines TRBV4-1 with TRBJ1-3; D is unresolved. CDR1 MGHRA and CDR2 YSYEKL come from the germline V gene. V lost 2 bases, J lost 0 bases, and 8 bases lay in between. This CDR3 is 15 amino acids long.

This clonotype showed up just a few times. The genes are TRBV20-1 and TRBJ1-2, with D unresolved. CDR1 DFQATT and CDR2 SNEGSKA come from the germline V gene (reference sequence). This CDR3 is 12 amino acids long. V was cut by 1 base and J by 4 bases, with 7 bases left in between. The CDR3 reads CSARGRVYGYTF. Here the CDR3 DNA reads TGCAGTGCTAGAGGCCGGGTCTATGGCTACACCTTC.

The chain joins TRBV7-2 to TRBJ2-2; 7 bases align to TRBD2. This CDR3 comprises 16 residues. The junction had 10 bases not matched to a gene; V was cut back by 4 bases and J by 5 bases. CDR1 and CDR2 from the germline V gene are SGHTA and FQGNSA. CDR3 loop: CASSYQRDAGTGELFF. The CDR3 DNA follows: TGTGCCAGCAGCTACCAGCGGGACGCCGGGACCGGGGAGCTGTTTTTT.

The V call is TRBV7-8, the J call TRBJ2-7; unclear D gene. V gave up 2 bases and J gave up 2 bases, with 10 bases separating them. The length of the CDR3 is 14 residues. Looked up from germline, CDR1 is SGHVS and CDR2 is FQNEAQ. This CDR3 is CASSLSADAYEQYF. Here the CDR3 DNA reads TGTGCCAGCAGCTTATCAGCCGATGCCTACGAGCAGTACTTC. Using reference TRBV7-8 and TRBJ2-7 for the parts outside the CDR3, the full variable domain is GAGVSQSPRYKVAKRGQDVALRCDPISGHVSLFWYQQALGQGPEFLTYFQNEAQLDKSGLPSDRFFAERPEGSVSTLKIQRTQQEDSAVYLCASSLSADAYEQYFGPGTRLTVT.

This clonotype was recorded at least ten times. One end of the junction varies from germline; a read error may be responsible. This chain links TRBV7-2 with TRBJ2-5, with D unresolved. The CDR3 is 12 amino acids. From germline, CDR1 is SGHTA and CDR2 FQGNSA. CDR3 in amino acids: CASSLYQETQYF. DNA of the CDR3: TGCGCCAGCAGCTTGTACCAAGAGACCCAGTACTTC.

The rearrangement joins TRBV10-3 to TRBJ2-3, with TRBD2 matching 7 bases. V shed 8 bases and J 7 bases; nucleotides not matched to a gene: 12. The germline V gene encodes CDR1 ENHRY and CDR2 SYGVKD. This CDR3 has 14 residues. CDR3 in amino acids: CAISWAGDMNTQYF. The CDR3 DNA is TGTGCCATCTCTTGGGCGGGAGATATGAATACGCAGTATTTT.

This chain links TRBV24-1 with TRBJ2-1, with 8 bases aligning to TRBD2. CDR3 length equals 14 residues. The germline V gene has CDR1 KGHDR and CDR2 SFDVKD. The junction had 9 bases not matched to a gene; V was cut back by 5 bases and J by 10 bases. CDR3 nucleotides: TGTGCCACCAGTGTGGCGGGAGGTCCTGCCGAGCAGTTCTTC. It encodes CATSVAGGPAEQFF.

The V and J genes are TRBV5-1 and TRBJ1-5, with TRBD1 as a possible D gene (6 bases). The CDR3 has 15 residues. V was pared by 0 bases and J by 7 bases, with 14 bases between. Germline CDR1 is SGHRS and CDR2 is YFSETQ. The CDR3: CASSLAGYRDQPQHF. The CDR3 bases are TGCGCCAGCAGCTTGGCCGGTTACAGGGACCAGCCCCAGCATTTT.

This clonotype has a handful of counts. The chain links TRBV7-8 to TRBJ2-7; 11 positions match TRBD2. The V gene end was trimmed by 3 bases and the J gene end by 1 base; junction bases not matched to a gene: 2. The CDR3 sequence is 15 residues long. Germline values: CDR1 SGHVS, CDR2 FQNEAQ. This chain's CDR3 is CASSFGTSGSYEQYF. The CDR3 region has the DNA TGTGCCAGCAGCTTCGGGACTAGCGGATCCTACGAGCAGTACTTC.

The V and J genes are TRBV27 and TRBJ2-5, with a weak D call TRBD1 (7 bases). Per germline, CDR1 MNHEY and CDR2 SMNVEV (reference sequence). This CDR3 contains 16 residues. With 5 bases removed from V and 2 bases from J, the gap between germline ends came to 18 bases. The CDR3 spells CASSLRGTVDQETQYF. In DNA form, the CDR3 reads TGTGCCAGCAGTCTACGGGGGACAGTGGATCAAGAGACCCAGTACTTC.

The chain recombines TRBV12-3 or TRBV12-4 with TRBJ2-3; possibly TRBD2 for D (6 bases). CDR3 length: 15 amino acids. V lost 7 bases and J 1 base, leaving 15 bases between the germline ends. CDR3 loop: CASIPTRSRTDTQYF. The CDR3 DNA is TGTGCCAGCATTCCGACTAGGTCCCGCACAGATACGCAGTATTTT.

J is TRBJ1-2 and V is TRBV6-1; D unclear. The V gene's germline CDR1 is MNHNS and CDR2 SASEGT. Trimming stripped 1 base from V and 2 bases from J, with 11 bases between. CDR3 length equals 15 residues. CDR3 bases: TGTGCCAGCAGTGAAGGCCCGGGCAGAAACTATGGCTACACCTTC. Translated: CASSEGPGRNYGYTF.

In its sample, this clonotype was seen a few times. The rearrangement links TRBV20-1 to TRBJ2-5; TRBD1 is a possible D gene (8 bases). This CDR3 contains 20 residues. From germline, CDR1 is DFQATT and CDR2 SNEGSKA (reference sequence). The ends were cut back, 3 bases at V and 1 base at J, with 30 bases in the middle. The CDR3: CSASKLTGGADLLSQETQYF. CDR3 sequence (DNA): TGCAGTGCTAGTAAATTAACAGGGGGGGCCGACCTACTTAGCCAAGAGACCCAGTACTTC.

The chain is built from TRBV3-1 and TRBJ2-2, with D unclear. Germline-derived CDR1 and CDR2 are LGHDT and YNNKEL (reference sequence). The V end was cut by 1 base, the J end by 1 base, with 7 bases between. This CDR3 has 15 amino acids. The CDR3 region has the DNA TGTGCCAGCAGCCAAGTCATAGGGAACACCGGGGAGCTGTTTTTT. This codes for CASSQVIGNTGELFF.